The entry that follows covers one T cell receptor (beta chain) sequence. This sample is part of a study of blood T cell repertoires in COVID-19. In the authors' methods: Amplifying reference gene primers gave estimates of nucleated cell counts. Method: immunoSEQ multiplex PCR; TCRdb's copy keeps in-frame clones and lacks some. That table is the source of V, J and clone size, and D and trimming were worked out from the DNA. The repertoire has about 110,000 clones, around nine tenths of them found once; the top ten carry more than 4%. The receptor was isolated from a human donor in a cohort sampled during active COVID-19. The sequenced sample was peripheral blood.

In DNA, the CDR3 is TGCAGCGTTCTGGGGGGTATTGGCACTGAAGCTTTCTTT. Translation: CSVLGGIGTEAFF. This rearrangement joins TRBV29-1 to TRBJ1-1; D might be TRBD1 (5 bases). The germline V gene has CDR1 SQVTM and CDR2 ANQGSEA. The CDR3 length is 13 residues. V shed 5 bases and J shed 4 bases, with 14 bases lying between them. The full variable domain, its missing parts supplied by reference TRBV29-1 and TRBJ1-1, is SAVISQKPSRDICQRGTSLTIQCQVDSQVTMMFWYRQQPGQSLTLIATANQGSEATYESGFVIDKFPISRPNLTFSTLTVSNMSPEDSSIYLCSVLGGIGTEAFFGQGTRLTVV.